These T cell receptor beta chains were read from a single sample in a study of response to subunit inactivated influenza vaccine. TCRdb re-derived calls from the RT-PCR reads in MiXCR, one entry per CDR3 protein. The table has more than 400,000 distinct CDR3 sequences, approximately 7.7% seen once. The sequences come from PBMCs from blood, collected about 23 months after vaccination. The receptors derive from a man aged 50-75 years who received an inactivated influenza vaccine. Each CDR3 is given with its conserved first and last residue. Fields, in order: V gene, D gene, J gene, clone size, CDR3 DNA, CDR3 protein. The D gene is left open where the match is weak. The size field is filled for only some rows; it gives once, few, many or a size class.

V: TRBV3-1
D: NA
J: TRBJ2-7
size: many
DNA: TGTGCCAGCAGCCAAGTCCCCGGCTCCACCGGCGAGCAGTACTTC
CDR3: CASSQVPGSTGEQYF

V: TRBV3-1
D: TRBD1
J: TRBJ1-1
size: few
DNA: TGTGCCAGCAGCCACGACAGGGATACTGAAGCTTTCTTT
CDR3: CASSHDRDTEAFF

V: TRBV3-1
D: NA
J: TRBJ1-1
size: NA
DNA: TGTGCCAGCAGCCAAGGAATAGGGGACAACACTGAAGCTTTCTTT
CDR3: CASSQGIGDNTEAFF

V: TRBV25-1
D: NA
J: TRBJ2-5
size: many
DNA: TGTGCCAGCAGTGAGCACAGGGAGCAAGAGACCCAGTACTTC
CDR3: CASSEHREQETQYF

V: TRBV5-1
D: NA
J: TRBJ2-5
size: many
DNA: TGCGCCAGCAGCTTGACCCCAGGCAGGCAAGAGACCCAGTACTTC
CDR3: CASSLTPGRQETQYF

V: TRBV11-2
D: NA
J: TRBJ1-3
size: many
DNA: TGTGCTTCCTCTGGAAACACCATATATTTT
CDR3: CASSGNTIYF

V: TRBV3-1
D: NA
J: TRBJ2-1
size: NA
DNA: TGTGCCAGCAGCCAAGGTACAGGGATCTCCTACAATGAGCAGTTCTTC
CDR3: CASSQGTGISYNEQFF

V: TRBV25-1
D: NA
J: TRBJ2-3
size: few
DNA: TGTGCCAGCAGCCCGGGGGGCAGGGGGGTAACAGATACGCAGTATTTT
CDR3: CASSPGGRGVTDTQYF

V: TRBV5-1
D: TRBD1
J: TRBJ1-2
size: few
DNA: TGCGCCAGCAGCTTGTCTCCTTGGGACAGGGCTAGCTATGGCTACACCTTC
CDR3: CASSLSPWDRASYGYTF

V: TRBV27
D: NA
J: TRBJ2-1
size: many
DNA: TGTGCCAGCAGTAGACCCGGGACATACAATGAGCAGTTCTTC
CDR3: CASSRPGTYNEQFF

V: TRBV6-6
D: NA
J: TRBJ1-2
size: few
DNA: TGTGCCAGCCATTCGCAGGGTTATGGCTACACCTTC
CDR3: CASHSQGYGYTF

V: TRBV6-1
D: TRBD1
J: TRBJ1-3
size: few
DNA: TGTGCCAGCTCCAGGGGGTCCAGCTCTGGAAACACCATATATTTT
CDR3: CASSRGSSSGNTIYF

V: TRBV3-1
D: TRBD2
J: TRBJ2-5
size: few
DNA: TGTGCCAGCAGCCAAGGACTAGCGGATAAAGAGACCCAGTACTTC
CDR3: CASSQGLADKETQYF

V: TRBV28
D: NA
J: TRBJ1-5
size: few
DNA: TGTGCCAGCAGACAAGCCCTTTATCAGCCCCAGCATTTT
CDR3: CASRQALYQPQHF

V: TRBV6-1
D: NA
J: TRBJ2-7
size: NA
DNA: TGTGCCAGCACACGGAGATGGGGAATGAGCTCCTACGAGCAGTACTTC
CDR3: CASTRRWGMSSYEQYF

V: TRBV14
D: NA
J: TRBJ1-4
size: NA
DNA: TGTGCCAGCAGCCACGGGACACCCTCGCGGCGTGAAAAACTGTTTTTT
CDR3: CASSHGTPSRREKLFF

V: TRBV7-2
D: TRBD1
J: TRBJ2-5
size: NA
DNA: TGTGCCAGCAGCTCCGACAGGGGGCGCGTAGAGACCCAGTACTTC
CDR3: CASSSDRGRVETQYF

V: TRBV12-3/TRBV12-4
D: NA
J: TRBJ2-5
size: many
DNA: TGTGCCAGCAGTAACACAGGGTCCGAGACCCAGTACTTC
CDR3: CASSNTGSETQYF

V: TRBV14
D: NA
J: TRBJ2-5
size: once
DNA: TGTGCCAGCAGCCAAGGTCTCATCGCCCAAGAGACCCAGTACTTC
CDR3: CASSQGLIAQETQYF

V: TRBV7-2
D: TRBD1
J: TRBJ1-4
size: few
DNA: TGTGCCAGCAAACAGGGGACTAATGAAAAACTGTTTTTT
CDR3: CASKQGTNEKLFF

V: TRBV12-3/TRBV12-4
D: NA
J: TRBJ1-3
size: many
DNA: TGTGCCAGCAGTTTATTGAGGGAGCTTCGGTATTTT
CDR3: CASSLLRELRYF

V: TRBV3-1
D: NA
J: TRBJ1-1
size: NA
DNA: TGTGCCAGCAGTCCTACTGGCAGGAACACTGAAGCTTTCTTT
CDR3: CASSPTGRNTEAFF

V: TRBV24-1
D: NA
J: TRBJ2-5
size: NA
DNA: TGTGCCACCAGCGGACAATCGGGAAGGGAGACCCAGTACTTC
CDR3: CATSGQSGRETQYF

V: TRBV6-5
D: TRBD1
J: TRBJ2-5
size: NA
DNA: TGTGCCAGCAGTTTGACAGGGGGTGACGAGACCCAGTACTTC
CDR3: CASSLTGGDETQYF

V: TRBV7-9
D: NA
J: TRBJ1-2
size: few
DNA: TGTGCCAGCAGCTTTCAGGGAACCCATGGCTACACCTTC
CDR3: CASSFQGTHGYTF

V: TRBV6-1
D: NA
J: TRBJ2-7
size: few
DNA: TGTGCCAGCAGTGTGATCCTGGTAGCCGGGGGCGACTACGAGCAGTACTTC
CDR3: CASSVILVAGGDYEQYF

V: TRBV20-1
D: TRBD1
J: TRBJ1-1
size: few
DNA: TGCAGTGCAAGGGGACAGTTGGGCACTGAAGCTTTCTTT
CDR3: CSARGQLGTEAFF

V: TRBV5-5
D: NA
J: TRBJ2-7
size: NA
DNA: TGTGCCAGCGGGTCCGGGGCCACCTACGAGCAGTACTTC
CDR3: CASGSGATYEQYF

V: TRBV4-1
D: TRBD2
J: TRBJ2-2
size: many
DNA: TGCGCCAGCAGGCGGCTCCCCGGACTAGCGGGGGCAGGGACCGGGGAGCTGTTTTTT
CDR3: CASRRLPGLAGAGTGELFF

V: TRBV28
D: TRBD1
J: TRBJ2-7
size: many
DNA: TGTGCCAGCAGTGCCTCCGGGACAGGGGGCTTTTACGAGCAGTACTTC
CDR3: CASSASGTGGFYEQYF

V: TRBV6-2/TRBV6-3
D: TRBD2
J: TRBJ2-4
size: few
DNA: TGTGCCAGCAGTTTCAAAGCGGGAGGACTGCTAGCCAAAAACATTCAGTACTTC
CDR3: CASSFKAGGLLAKNIQYF

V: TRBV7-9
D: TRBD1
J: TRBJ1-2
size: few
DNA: TGTGCCAGCAGCTTAGGACAGGGGGACGTCGGACGTGGCTACACCTTC
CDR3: CASSLGQGDVGRGYTF

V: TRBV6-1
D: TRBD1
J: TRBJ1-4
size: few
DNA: TGTGCCAGCAGCCCCCGAAACAGGGGGAAAGAAAAACTGTTTTTT
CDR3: CASSPRNRGKEKLFF

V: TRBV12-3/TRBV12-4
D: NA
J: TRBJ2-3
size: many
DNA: TGTGCCAGCAGATCCCCCGGCGATACGCAGTATTTT
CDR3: CASRSPGDTQYF

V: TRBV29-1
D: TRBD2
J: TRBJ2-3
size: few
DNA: TGCAGCGCCGCGGGAGCCACAGATACGCAGTATTTT
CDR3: CSAAGATDTQYF